Reported below is one T cell receptor (beta chain). This sample was included in a study of cytomegalovirus exposure and HLA in healthy donors. Trimming shortened V by 4 bases and J by 0 bases, and 6 bases separated the two germline ends. The CDR3 spans 13 residues. Germline CDR1 reads SGHTS; CDR2 reads YDEGEE. Primers: 60 Vbeta forward and 13 Jbeta reverse. Assay: immunoSEQ multiplex PCR; the TCRdb copy retains only in-frame clones and omits some. The table has about 110,000 clones, about three quarters seen once; the top ten hold 2.5% to 3%. The sequence derives from a woman aged 55 to 70 in good health and CMV-seropositive. Sequencing input: PBMCs. The chain carries TRBV5-8 and TRBJ2-3; the D gene is possibly TRBD2 (6 bases). Here the CDR3 reads CASSGTSTDTQYF. Here the CDR3 DNA reads TGTGCCAGCAGCGGGACTAGCACAGATACGCAGTATTTT.